This TCR beta chain was identified in a study of cytomegalovirus exposure and HLA in healthy donors. This clone came up once. PCR was performed using 60 Vbeta and 13 Jbeta primers. TCRdb's copy holds only in-frame clones and misses some; the assay was immunoSEQ multiplex PCR. The data hold 150,000 to 200,000 clones, with 70% observed a single time. Sequencing used PBMCs. This receptor was taken from a man younger than 30 in good health and CMV-seropositive.

The CDR3 DNA is TGTGCCAGCAGTTTACACAGGGTAGAAACTGAAGCTTTCTTT. Translating gives CASSLHRVETEAFF. The chain recombines TRBV28 with TRBJ1-1; D might be TRBD1 (6 bases). The CDR3 has 14 amino acids. V lost 2 bases, J lost 5 bases, and 12 bases lay in between. CDR1 and CDR2 (germline): MDHEN, SYDVKM. The full variable domain, with the rest looked up from reference TRBV28 and TRBJ1-1, is DVKVTQSSRYLVKRTGEKVFLECVQDMDHENMFWYRQDPGLGLRLIYFSYDVKMKEKGDIPEGYSVSREKKERFSLILESASTNQTSMYLCASSLHRVETEAFFGQGTRLTVV.